The 24 T cell receptor beta chains in this list originate from one sample, sequenced in a study of CD8 T cells in ankylosing spondylitis. One entry per CDR3 protein, called by TCRdb with MiXCR from the 5' RACE reads. In the table there are 200,000 to 250,000 distinct CDR3 sequences, about 30% of which are singletons. The material sequenced was blood, either unsorted or a sorted T cell fraction (not recorded which). The receptor set was obtained from a male donor with ankylosing spondylitis or in good health (not recorded which).

This clonotype was seen a handful of times. The V and J genes are TRBV20-1 and TRBJ2-3; D remains ambiguous. The V end was cut by 5 bases, the J end by 6 bases, with 15 bases between. The CDR3 has 13 amino acids. Germline V CDR1 and CDR2: DFQATT, SNEGSKA (reference sequence). CDR3 in DNA: TGCAGTGCTCGCCGACCGGCCGGTGATACGCAGTATTTT. This gives the protein CSARRPAGDTQYF.

V gene TRBV5-1 combines with J gene TRBJ2-7, with 7 bases that match TRBD1. V lost 4 bases and J lost 2; bases outside the gene matches: 9. Germline values: CDR1 SGHRS, CDR2 YFSETQ. This CDR3 region has 15 residues. In DNA, the CDR3 is TGCGCCAGCAGCCGCAGGACAGGCTCGACCTACGAGCAGTACTTC. Residues: CASSRRTGSTYEQYF.

This clonotype occurred a few times. The chain joins TRBV6-5 to TRBJ1-5, with D perhaps matching TRBD1 (5 bases). The CDR3 is 13 residues long. V was pared by 4 bases and J by 2 bases, with 6 bases between. Germline values: CDR1 MNHEY, CDR2 SVGAGI. This CDR3 is CASSWDGNQPQHF. Here the CDR3 DNA reads TGTGCCAGCAGTTGGGACGGCAATCAGCCCCAGCATTTT.

This clonotype was counted between two and nine times. The rearrangement joins TRBV28 to TRBJ2-5; possible D gene TRBD1, 5 bases. V lost 4 bases to trimming and J lost 5 bases, with 20 bases between them. CDR3 length equals 16 residues. Germline values: CDR1 MDHEN, CDR2 SYDVKM. The CDR3 is CASSSALGRAGETQYF. The CDR3 DNA follows: TGTGCCAGCAGTTCCGCCCTAGGCAGGGCCGGGGAGACCCAGTACTTC.

The sample holds a few counts of this clonotype. The V call is TRBV10-3, the J call TRBJ2-4; D is possibly TRBD1 (5 bases). Germline V gene sequence: CDR1 ENHRY, CDR2 SYGVKD. V shed 0 bases and J shed 1 base, with 16 bases lying between them. This CDR3 region has 18 residues. CDR3 loop: CAISESGAIGRAKNIQYF. DNA of the CDR3: TGTGCCATCAGTGAGTCAGGGGCCATCGGCAGGGCCAAAAACATTCAGTACTTC.

This clonotype turned up a few times. The rearrangement joins TRBV29-1 to TRBJ2-1; TRBD1 or TRBD2 may be the D gene (5 bases each). CDR3 size: 11 residues. Germline assignment: CDR1 SQVTM and CDR2 ANQGSEA. V was shortened by 4 bases and J by 10 bases, with 11 bases between the two germline ends. The CDR3 protein is CSVVNWGEQFF. Written as DNA, the CDR3 is TGCAGCGTTGTGAATTGGGGGGAGCAGTTCTTC.

This chain uses TRBV27 with TRBJ2-3; D possibly matches TRBD1 or TRBD2 (5 bases each). Germline loops: CDR1 MNHEY, CDR2 SMNVEV (reference sequence). V gave up 3 bases and J gave up 0 bases, with 10 bases separating them. This CDR3 comprises 15 residues. CDR3 coding DNA: TGTGCCAGCAGTTTTTTGGGGGTCAGCACAGATACGCAGTATTTT. This sequence encodes CASSFLGVSTDTQYF.

The chain joins TRBV5-1 to TRBJ1-1, with TRBD1 as a possible D gene (5 bases). The CDR3 has 15 residues. V lost 4 bases and J lost 4, with 17 bases in between. The germline V gene encodes CDR1 SGHRS and CDR2 YFSETQ. The CDR3 here is CASSTHRDGLTEAFF. Written as DNA, the CDR3 is TGCGCCAGCAGCACGCACCGGGACGGGCTCACTGAAGCTTTCTTT.

The CDR3 sequence is CSANRGGSETQYF. Here the CDR3 DNA reads TGCAGTGCGAACAGGGGCGGGTCAGAGACCCAGTACTTC. The J gene is TRBJ2-5, the V gene TRBV20-1; 7 bases match TRBD1. Germline V gives CDR1 DFQATT, CDR2 SNEGSKA (reference sequence). CDR3 size: 13 residues. Losses at the gene ends were 6 bases for V and 4 bases for J; bases not matched to a gene: 8.

The V call is TRBV12-3 or TRBV12-4, the J call TRBJ1-5; D is possibly TRBD1 (5 bases). The CDR3 is made up of 15 amino acids. Trimming removed 2 bases at V and 7 bases at J, with 15 bases between. The CDR3: CASSLSAGSLQPQHF. CDR3 DNA sequence: TGTGCCAGCAGTTTATCGGCAGGGTCCCTACAGCCCCAGCATTTT.

The chain combines TRBV7-2 with TRBJ2-2; the D is unclear. CDR1 is SGHTA, CDR2 FQGNSA, per germline. The V end lost 4 bases, the J end lost 5 bases, and 2 bases lay between the germline ends. This CDR3 comprises 11 residues. The chain's CDR3 is CASSWTGELFF. In nucleotides, the CDR3 is TGTGCCAGCAGCTGGACCGGGGAGCTGTTTTTT.

V usage is TRBV12-3 or TRBV12-4 and J usage is TRBJ2-2, with D unclear. The V gene lost 3 bases and the J gene lost 3 bases, with 5 bases spanning the gap. The CDR3 covers 13 residues. The CDR3 nucleotides read TGTGCCAGCAGTTTGAAAGACACCGGGGAGCTGTTTTTT. Translating it yields CASSLKDTGELFF.

This rearrangement joins TRBV7-9 to TRBJ2-5; D unclear. Germline V CDR1 and CDR2: SEHNR, FQNEAQ (reference sequence). The CDR3 extends over 14 amino acids. V gave up 5 bases and J gave up 1 base, with 11 bases separating them. CDR3 in amino acids: CASSALHPQETQYF. The CDR3 nucleotides are TGTGCCAGCAGCGCGTTACACCCCCAAGAGACCCAGTACTTC.

This clonotype was detected once. The gene calls are TRBV20-1 and TRBJ1-2; 11 bases align to TRBD1. Trimming cost V 5 bases and J 5 bases; bases outside gene matches: 7. Germline CDR1 reads DFQATT; CDR2 reads SNEGSKA (reference sequence). This CDR3 is 14 amino acids long. The DNA for the CDR3 is TGCAGTGCTCTTGGACAGGGGGCTATGTATGGCTACACCTTC. Its protein product is CSALGQGAMYGYTF.

The chain recombines TRBV20-1 with TRBJ1-2, with D unresolved. CDR3 length equals 15 residues. The V and J ends lost 6 bases and 4 bases respectively, with 21 bases between them. Germline CDR1 is DFQATT and CDR2 is SNEGSKA (reference sequence). CDR3 sequence: CSAASDDLGPYGYTF. Written as DNA, the CDR3 is TGCAGTGCCGCTTCGGATGATCTAGGGCCCTATGGCTACACCTTC.

As to this clonotype: At one of its ends the junction is not consistent with the germline gene, which may arise from a read error. The chain couples TRBV6-1 to TRBJ1-6; no reliable D call. The CDR3 contains 16 residues. Per germline, CDR1 MNHNS and CDR2 SASEGT. CDR3 protein: CASSAGQTSYNSPLHF. The CDR3 DNA sequence: TGCGCCAGCAGTGCGGGCCAGACCTCCTATAATTCACCCCTCCACTTT.

The genes are TRBV7-9 and TRBJ1-1, with 7 bases identical to TRBD1. This CDR3 is built from 16 residues. Germline V CDR1 and CDR2: SEHNR, FQNEAQ (reference sequence). The junction had 9 bases not matched to a gene; V was cut back by 4 bases and J by 1 base. The CDR3 DNA reads as TGTGCCAGCAGCTCCCTCAAAACAGGGGCGAACACTGAAGCTTTCTTT. Protein sequence: CASSSLKTGANTEAFF.

This clonotype was detected only a few times. V usage is TRBV12-3 or TRBV12-4 and J usage is TRBJ2-5, with a tentative D call TRBD1 (6 bases). The CDR3 is made up of 13 amino acids. Trimming pared 3 bases from V and 9 bases from J, leaving 14 bases between. This CDR3 is CASSLGAVVAQYF. CDR3 nucleotides: TGTGCCAGCAGTTTGGGGGCGGTGGTGGCCCAGTACTTC.

This clonotype was seen a handful of times. J is TRBJ2-7 and V is TRBV20-1; perhaps TRBD1 as D (6 bases). CDR3 length: 14 amino acids. V dropped 0 bases and J dropped 7 bases, with 16 bases sitting between them. Germline V gene lookup returns CDR1 DFQATT and CDR2 SNEGSKA (reference sequence). CDR3 sequence reads: CSAREGGNQGEQYF. The CDR3 region has the DNA TGCAGTGCTAGAGAGGGTGGGAATCAGGGGGAGCAGTACTTC.

The gene calls are TRBV6-5 and TRBJ2-7; D remains unclear. The CDR3 contains 15 residues. The ends were cut back, 2 bases at V and 2 bases at J, with 13 bases in the middle. The germline gives CDR1 MNHEY, CDR2 SVGAGI. CDR3 in amino acids: CASSYGGPEAYEQYF. In DNA, the CDR3 is TGTGCCAGCAGTTACGGCGGACCCGAGGCCTACGAGCAGTACTTC.

Only a few counts were recorded for this clonotype. J is TRBJ2-7 and V is TRBV9, with unresolved D. Trimming cost V 0 bases and J 1 base, with 8 bases left between them. CDR1 SGDLS and CDR2 YYNGEE come from the germline V gene. The CDR3 loop spans 14 amino acids. CDR3 region: CASSVGDRSYEQYF. The CDR3 region has the DNA TGTGCCAGCAGCGTAGGTGACCGATCCTACGAGCAGTACTTC.

V gene TRBV6-1 combines with J gene TRBJ1-4; D call uncertain. V lost 6 bases and J 0 bases, leaving 8 bases between the germline ends. CDR1 and CDR2 (germline): MNHNS, SASEGT. The CDR3 extends over 14 amino acids. The CDR3 DNA follows: TGTGCCAGCAGGCTTGACACAACTAATGAAAAACTGTTTTTT. This translates into CASRLDTTNEKLFF.

The V gene is TRBV6-1, the J gene TRBJ2-3, with TRBD2 matching 8 bases. CDR3 length: 15 amino acids. V trimming: 6 bases; J trimming: 2 bases; junction bases outside the gene matches: 7. CDR1 and CDR2 (germline): MNHNS, SASEGT. The CDR3 nucleotides read TGTGCCAGCAGAGCGGGGGTTGCGAACACAGATACGCAGTATTTT. Translation gives CASRAGVANTDTQYF.

The chain couples TRBV29-1 to TRBJ2-2, with D perhaps matching TRBD1 or TRBD2 (7 bases each). This CDR3 spans 12 amino acids. Trimming cost V 6 bases and J 7 bases, with 12 bases left between them. Looked up from germline, CDR1 is SQVTM and CDR2 is ANQGSEA. CDR3 nucleotide sequence: TGCAGCGTCGACAGGGAGGGCGGGGAGCTGTTTTTT. Protein product: CSVDREGGELFF.